This T cell receptor beta chain originates from a study of blood T cell repertoires in COVID-19. Across the study: PBMCs, B-cell-depleted T cells, or T cells were the source of the cDNA or gDNA that made up the material.

This clone was observed at least ten times. Here immunoSEQ multiplex PCR was the method, and the copy in TCRdb shows in-frame clones only, minus some. The table has 150,000 to 200,000 clones, about 80% seen once; the top ten hold 26%. Germline V gives CDR1 SGHNT, CDR2 YYREEE (reference sequence). The CDR3 runs to 13 residues. The V end was cut by 4 bases, the J end by 2 bases, with 10 bases between. The TCR comes from a woman between 70 and 85 years old with acute or convalescent COVID-19. V and J are TRBV5-4 and TRBJ2-7; D is uncertain. Sequences were obtained from peripheral blood. CDR3 in DNA: TGTGCCAGCAGCCCAGACTCCACCTACGAGCAGTACTTC. Amino acids: CASSPDSTYEQYF.